This TCR beta chain came from a study of glioma-infiltrating T cells. Amplification of TCR alpha and beta CDR3 regions from RNA used iRepertoire nested multiplex PCR. TCRdb recomputed calls from the multiplex PCR reads with MiXCR, one row per CDR3 protein. The data hold about 410,000 distinct CDR3 sequences, with roughly 41% observed a single time. Worth noting for this clonotype: This may arise from a read error, as a much more abundant clone is one base away.

The CDR3 has 15 residues. Germline assignment: CDR1 MNHNS and CDR2 SASEGT. V shed 2 bases and J 4 bases; nucleotides not matched to a gene: 7. This receptor was taken from a human donor with low-grade glioma or glioblastoma, undergoing nonglioma brain surgery, or in good health (not recorded which). The chain is built from TRBV6-1 and TRBJ1-2, with 7 bases identical to TRBD1. What was sequenced was glioma tissue, nonneoplastic brain tissue, or PBMCs (not recorded which). Here the CDR3 DNA reads TGTGCCAGCAGTGAAACAGGGGTTCATCTCTATGGCTACACCTTC. Its protein is CASSETGVHLYGYTF.